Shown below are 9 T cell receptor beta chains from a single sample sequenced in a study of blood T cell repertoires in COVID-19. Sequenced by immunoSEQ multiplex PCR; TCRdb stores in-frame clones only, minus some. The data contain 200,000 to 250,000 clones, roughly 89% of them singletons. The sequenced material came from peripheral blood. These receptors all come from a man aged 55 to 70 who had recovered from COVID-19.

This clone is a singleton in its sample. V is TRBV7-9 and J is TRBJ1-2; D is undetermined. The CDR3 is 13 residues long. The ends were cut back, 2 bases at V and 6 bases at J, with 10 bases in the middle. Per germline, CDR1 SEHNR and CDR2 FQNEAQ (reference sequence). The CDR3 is CASSLRGGHGYTF. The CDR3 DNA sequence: TGTGCCAGCAGCTTACGGGGTGGTCATGGCTACACCTTC. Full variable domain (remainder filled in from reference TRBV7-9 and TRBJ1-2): DTGVSQNPRHKITKRGQNVTFRCDPISEHNRLYWYRQTLGQGPEFLTYFQNEAQLEKSRLLSDRFSAERPKGSFSTLEIQRTEQGDSAMYLCASSLRGGHGYTFGSGTRLTVV.

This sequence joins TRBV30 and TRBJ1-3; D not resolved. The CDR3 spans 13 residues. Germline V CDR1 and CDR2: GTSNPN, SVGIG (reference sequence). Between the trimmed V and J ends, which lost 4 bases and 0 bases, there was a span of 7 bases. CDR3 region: CAWTRLSGNTIYF. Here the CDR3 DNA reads TGTGCCTGGACTAGGCTCTCTGGAAACACCATATATTTT.

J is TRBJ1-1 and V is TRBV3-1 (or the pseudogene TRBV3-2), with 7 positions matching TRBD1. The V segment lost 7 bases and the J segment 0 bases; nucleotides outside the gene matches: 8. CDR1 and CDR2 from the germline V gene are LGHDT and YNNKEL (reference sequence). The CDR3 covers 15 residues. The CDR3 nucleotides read TGTGCCAGCACCCGCCCGGGACAGTTGAACACTGAAGCTTTCTTT. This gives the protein CASTRPGQLNTEAFF.

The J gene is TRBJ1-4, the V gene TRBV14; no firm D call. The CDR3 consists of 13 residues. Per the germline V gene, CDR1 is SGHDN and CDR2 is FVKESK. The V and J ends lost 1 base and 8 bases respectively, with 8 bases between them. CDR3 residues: CASSQVRFEKLFF. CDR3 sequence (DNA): TGTGCCAGCAGCCAAGTGAGATTCGAAAAACTGTTTTTT.

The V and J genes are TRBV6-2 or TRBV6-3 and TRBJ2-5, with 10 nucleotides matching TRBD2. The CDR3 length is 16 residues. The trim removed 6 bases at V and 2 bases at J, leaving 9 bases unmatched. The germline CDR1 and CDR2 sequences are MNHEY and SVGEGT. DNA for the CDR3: TGTGCCAGCAGGCCTCCTCAGCGGGGGGGACAAGAGACCCAGTACTTC. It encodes CASRPPQRGGQETQYF.

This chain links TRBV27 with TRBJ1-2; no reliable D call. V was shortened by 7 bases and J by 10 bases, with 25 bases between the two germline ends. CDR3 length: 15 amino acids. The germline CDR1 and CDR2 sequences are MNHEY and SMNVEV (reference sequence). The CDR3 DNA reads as TGTGCCAGCACCCTGTTTGGAGGGAACAACTCCCCCTACACCTTC. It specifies CASTLFGGNNSPYTF.

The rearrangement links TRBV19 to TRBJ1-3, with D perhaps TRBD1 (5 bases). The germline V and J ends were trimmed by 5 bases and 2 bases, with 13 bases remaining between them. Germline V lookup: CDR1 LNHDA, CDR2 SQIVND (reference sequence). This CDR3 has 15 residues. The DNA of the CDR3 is TGTGCCAGTAGTGGGTTGGGACTACCTGGAAACACCATATATTTT. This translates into CASSGLGLPGNTIYF.

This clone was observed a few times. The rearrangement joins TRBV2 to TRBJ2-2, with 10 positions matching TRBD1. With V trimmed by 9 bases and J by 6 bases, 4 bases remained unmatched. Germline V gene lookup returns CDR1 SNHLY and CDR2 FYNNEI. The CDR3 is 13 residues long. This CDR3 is CASAGTGAGELFF. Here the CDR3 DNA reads TGTGCCAGTGCCGGGACAGGGGCCGGGGAGCTGTTTTTT.

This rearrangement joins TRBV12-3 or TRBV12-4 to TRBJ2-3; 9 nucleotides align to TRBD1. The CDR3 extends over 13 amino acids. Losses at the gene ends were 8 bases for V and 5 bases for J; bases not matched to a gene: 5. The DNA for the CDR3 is TGTGCCAGCCACAGGGGGCAGCTAGATACGCAGTATTTT. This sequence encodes CASHRGQLDTQYF.